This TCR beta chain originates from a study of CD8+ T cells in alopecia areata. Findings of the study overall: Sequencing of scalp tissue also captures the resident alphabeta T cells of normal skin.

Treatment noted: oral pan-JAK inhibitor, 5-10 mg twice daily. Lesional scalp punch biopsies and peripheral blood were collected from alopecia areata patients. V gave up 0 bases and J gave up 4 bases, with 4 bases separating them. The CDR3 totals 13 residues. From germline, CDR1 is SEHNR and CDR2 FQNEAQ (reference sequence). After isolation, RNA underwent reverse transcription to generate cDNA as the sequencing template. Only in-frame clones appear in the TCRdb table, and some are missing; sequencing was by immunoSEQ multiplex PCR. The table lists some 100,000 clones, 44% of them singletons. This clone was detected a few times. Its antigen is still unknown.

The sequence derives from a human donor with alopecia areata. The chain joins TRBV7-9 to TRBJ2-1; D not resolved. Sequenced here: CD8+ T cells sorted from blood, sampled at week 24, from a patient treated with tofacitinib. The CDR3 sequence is CASSLASYNEQFF. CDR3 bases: TGTGCCAGCAGCTTAGCTAGTTACAATGAGCAGTTCTTC.